Sequencing of this T cell receptor (beta chain) was carried out in a study of CD8+ T cells in alopecia areata. Broader study findings: It was less clear whether patients shared TCRs than it was in mice, possibly because of HLA. Tissue-resident alphabeta T cells belonging to normal skin likewise get sequenced within scalp specimens.

This clone was counted many times. Its specificity is not known. cDNA serving as the sequencing template came from extracted, reverse transcribed RNA. Measured with immunoSEQ multiplex PCR; TCRdb has only the in-frame clones, and not every one. The repertoire holds more than 95,000 clones, with approximately 60% as singletons. With 0 bases removed from V and 4 bases from J, the gap between germline ends came to 6 bases. The CDR3 is 13 amino acids. Germline V gene lookup returns CDR1 LGHNA and CDR2 YNFKEQ. The TCR comes from a human donor in good health. This chain links TRBV4-2 with TRBJ1-2; the D gene is possibly TRBD1 (5 bases). Sequencing used CD4+ T cells sorted from blood. CDR3 sequence (DNA): TGTGCCAGCAGCCAAGATGGGGGCTATGGCTACACCTTC. It yields the protein CASSQDGGYGYTF.